This T cell receptor (beta chain) was retrieved from a study of Ad26.COV2.S vaccination and SARS-CoV-2 variants. Regarding the study as a whole: Similar non-spike TCR breadth was observed in recipients of vaccine and of placebo. Total T cell responses were possibly underestimated by TCR breadth and depth analyses.

On this clone: Its antigen is as yet unknown.

Looked up from germline, CDR1 is SNHLY and CDR2 is FYNNEI. The V end was cut by 10 bases, the J end by 2 bases, with 15 bases between. CDR3 length: 13 residues. Repertoires were generated with immunoSEQ multiplex PCR, while TCRdb's copy carries only in-frame clones and drops some. Of fewer than 150,000 clones in the sample, 80% to 90% were seen once. The TCR was taken from a human donor who had recovered from COVID-19. The sequencing used peripheral blood, collected after recovery from COVID-19. V usage is TRBV2 and J usage is TRBJ2-7, with D tentatively TRBD1 (7 bases). The CDR3 here is CAIRGVGAYEQYF. In DNA form, the CDR3 reads TGTGCCATCAGGGGGGTAGGGGCCTACGAGCAGTACTTC. The variable domain in full, with the rest retrieved from reference TRBV2 and TRBJ2-7, is EPEVTQTPSHQVTQMGQEVILRCVPISNHLYFYWYRQILGQKVEFLVSFYNNEISEKSEIFDDQFSVERPDGSNFTLKIRSTKLEDSAMYFCAIRGVGAYEQYFGPGTRLTVT.